These T cell receptor beta chains were read from a single sample in a study of CD4+ T cells in melanoma. Only in-frame clones appear in the TCRdb table, and some are missing; sequencing was by immunoSEQ multiplex PCR. The table has 20,000 to 25,000 clones, around 80% seen once. The receptors originated from a human donor with melanoma. Each CDR3 is given with its conserved first and last residue. D genes are given only for firm matches. Clone size is not always given. Where it is, it says once, few, many or a class for expanded clones.

cdr3_nt: TGTGCCAGCAGCTTAGACAGTCACTATGGCTACACCTTC
cdr3_aa: CASSLDSHYGYTF
d_call: NA
clone_size: NA
v_call: TRBV5-4
j_call: TRBJ1-2

cdr3_nt: TGCGCCAGCAGCCAAGTCGGGGCAGTAGCCAAAAACATTCAGTACTTC
cdr3_aa: CASSQVGAVAKNIQYF
d_call: NA
clone_size: NA
v_call: TRBV4-1
j_call: TRBJ2-4

cdr3_nt: TGTGCCACCAGGGGAAAGGACAGGGTCACCGGGGAGCTGTTTTTT
cdr3_aa: CATRGKDRVTGELFF
d_call: TRBD1
clone_size: once
v_call: TRBV15
j_call: TRBJ2-2

cdr3_nt: TGTGCCAGCAGCCAAGGGGCTCGAATAAATTCACCCCTCCACTTT
cdr3_aa: CASSQGARINSPLHF
d_call: NA
clone_size: NA
v_call: TRBV7-9
j_call: TRBJ1-6

cdr3_nt: TGTGCCAGCAGCGACCTGATAGGCTACGAGCAGTACTTC
cdr3_aa: CASSDLIGYEQYF
d_call: NA
clone_size: NA
v_call: TRBV7-8
j_call: TRBJ2-7

cdr3_nt: TGTGCCAGCAGTTCTAGCGGGGGGACCACAGATACGCAGTATTTT
cdr3_aa: CASSSSGGTTDTQYF
d_call: TRBD2
clone_size: NA
v_call: TRBV7-8
j_call: TRBJ2-3

cdr3_nt: TGTGCCAGCAGTGAAGCCTGGAGCGGATACGAGCAGTACTTC
cdr3_aa: CASSEAWSGYEQYF
d_call: NA
clone_size: NA
v_call: TRBV6-1
j_call: TRBJ2-7

cdr3_nt: TGTGCCAGCCGAGGGATAGACAGTGGAGTCTATGGCTACACCTTC
cdr3_aa: CASRGIDSGVYGYTF
d_call: NA
clone_size: few
v_call: TRBV6-1
j_call: TRBJ1-2

cdr3_nt: TGCGCCAGCAGTAAGGACAGGGGATACTCTGGAAACACCATATATTTT
cdr3_aa: CASSKDRGYSGNTIYF
d_call: TRBD1
clone_size: NA
v_call: TRBV5-1
j_call: TRBJ1-3

cdr3_nt: TGTGCCAGCAGCCGCGAATTGGCAGATACGCAGTATTTT
cdr3_aa: CASSRELADTQYF
d_call: NA
clone_size: NA
v_call: TRBV7-9
j_call: TRBJ2-3

cdr3_nt: TGTGCCAGCAGTTACTCGTCGGGGTACTACGAGCAGTACTTC
cdr3_aa: CASSYSSGYYEQYF
d_call: NA
clone_size: NA
v_call: TRBV6-6
j_call: TRBJ2-7

cdr3_nt: TGTGCCAGCAGCGTTGCCGGGACAGTGAACACCGGGGAGCTGTTTTTT
cdr3_aa: CASSVAGTVNTGELFF
d_call: TRBD1
clone_size: NA
v_call: TRBV9
j_call: TRBJ2-2

cdr3_nt: TGTGCCAGCAGGCGAGGGGGCGCTGAGCAGTACTTC
cdr3_aa: CASRRGGAEQYF
d_call: TRBD1
clone_size: NA
v_call: TRBV7-9
j_call: TRBJ2-7

cdr3_nt: TGTGCCAGCAGCGGCCGGGACAGGGGGAACAATGAGCAGTTCTTC
cdr3_aa: CASSGRDRGNNEQFF
d_call: TRBD1
clone_size: few
v_call: TRBV9
j_call: TRBJ2-1

cdr3_nt: TGTGCCATCAGTGAGTTATCGGGCAATGAGCAGTTCTTC
cdr3_aa: CAISELSGNEQFF
d_call: NA
clone_size: NA
v_call: TRBV10-3
j_call: TRBJ2-1

cdr3_nt: TGCGCCAGCAGCTTAGAGGAAAATTCACCCCTCCACTTT
cdr3_aa: CASSLEENSPLHF
d_call: NA
clone_size: few
v_call: TRBV5-1
j_call: TRBJ1-6

cdr3_nt: TGTGCCTGGAGGGGGGGGACCCTCAAAAACATTCAGTACTTC
cdr3_aa: CAWRGGTLKNIQYF
d_call: TRBD2
clone_size: NA
v_call: TRBV30
j_call: TRBJ2-4

cdr3_nt: TGTGCCAGCAGTGAAGGTCCCGGCAGGATAAGTGGCTACACCTTC
cdr3_aa: CASSEGPGRISGYTF
d_call: NA
clone_size: NA
v_call: TRBV6-1
j_call: TRBJ1-2

cdr3_nt: TGTGCCAGCAGTCAGTGGACGGACCGATCCTACGAGCAGTACTTC
cdr3_aa: CASSQWTDRSYEQYF
d_call: NA
clone_size: NA
v_call: TRBV27
j_call: TRBJ2-7

cdr3_nt: TGCGCCAGCAGCCAACCTAGGGGATCCGGGATCGACTCTGGAAACACCATATATTTT
cdr3_aa: CASSQPRGSGIDSGNTIYF
d_call: NA
clone_size: NA
v_call: TRBV4-1
j_call: TRBJ1-3

cdr3_nt: TGTGCCAGCAGCTTGGGGCGTCAGAGGGAGCAGTACTTC
cdr3_aa: CASSLGRQREQYF
d_call: NA
clone_size: NA
v_call: TRBV5-8
j_call: TRBJ2-7

cdr3_nt: TGTGCCAGCGGGACTGGGAACCTAAATGAGCAGTTCTTC
cdr3_aa: CASGTGNLNEQFF
d_call: NA
clone_size: NA
v_call: TRBV2
j_call: TRBJ2-1

cdr3_nt: TGTGCCAGCAGTCAGACTAGCGGGGAGGGGGAGACCCAGTACTTC
cdr3_aa: CASSQTSGEGETQYF
d_call: TRBD2
clone_size: NA
v_call: TRBV2
j_call: TRBJ2-5

cdr3_nt: TGTGCCAGCAGCCTCCAAGAGACCCAGTACTTC
cdr3_aa: CASSLQETQYF
d_call: NA
clone_size: NA
v_call: TRBV5-6
j_call: TRBJ2-5

cdr3_nt: TGTGCCAGCAGTGCCGTTTCAGGTTGGGATTCGGTCTACAATGAGCAGTTCTTC
cdr3_aa: CASSAVSGWDSVYNEQFF
d_call: NA
clone_size: NA
v_call: TRBV2
j_call: TRBJ2-1

cdr3_nt: TGTGCCAGCAGCCTCACCAACTCGCAGCCCCAGCATTTT
cdr3_aa: CASSLTNSQPQHF
d_call: NA
clone_size: NA
v_call: TRBV6-5
j_call: TRBJ1-5

cdr3_nt: TGCAGCGTTGATCCGGTCAACTATGGCTACACCTTC
cdr3_aa: CSVDPVNYGYTF
d_call: NA
clone_size: once
v_call: TRBV29-1
j_call: TRBJ1-2

cdr3_nt: TGTGCCAGCGGAGGGTTTTTCAACACTGAAGCTTTCTTT
cdr3_aa: CASGGFFNTEAFF
d_call: NA
clone_size: NA
v_call: TRBV2
j_call: TRBJ1-1

cdr3_nt: TGTGCCAGCAGCTCCACACCCCCGGGATCCTACGAGCAGTACTTC
cdr3_aa: CASSSTPPGSYEQYF
d_call: NA
clone_size: NA
v_call: TRBV7-2
j_call: TRBJ2-7

cdr3_nt: TGTGCCAGCAGCTTAGGGTGGGGAGATACGCAGTATTTT
cdr3_aa: CASSLGWGDTQYF
d_call: NA
clone_size: NA
v_call: TRBV7-9
j_call: TRBJ2-3

cdr3_nt: TGTGCCAGCAAAGTGGTTGGCAGGCACCAGCATTTT
cdr3_aa: CASKVVGRHQHF
d_call: NA
clone_size: NA
v_call: TRBV6-1
j_call: TRBJ1-5

cdr3_nt: TGCGCCAGGCCTCATGCGGAGTTAGAATGTTCTTTTACCTGGGCCAACACAGATACGCAGTATTTT
cdr3_aa: CARPHAELECSFTWANTDTQYF
d_call: NA
clone_size: NA
v_call: TRBV23-1
j_call: TRBJ2-3

cdr3_nt: TGTGCCAGCAGTGAATTGAACAGGATTAGCAATCAGCCCCAGCATTTT
cdr3_aa: CASSELNRISNQPQHF
d_call: NA
clone_size: NA
v_call: TRBV25-1
j_call: TRBJ1-5

cdr3_nt: TGTGCCAGCAGCCGTCGAAGCGGGGGGAATTTTAATGAGCAGTTCTTC
cdr3_aa: CASSRRSGGNFNEQFF
d_call: TRBD2
clone_size: NA
v_call: TRBV11-3
j_call: TRBJ2-1

cdr3_nt: TGTGCCAGCAGCGCGACAGGGGGCACCGCTGAAGCTTTCTTT
cdr3_aa: CASSATGGTAEAFF
d_call: TRBD1
clone_size: NA
v_call: TRBV5-5
j_call: TRBJ1-1